Listed below are T cell receptor beta chains from one sample, sequenced in a study of shared clonotypes between healthy human individuals. Clones were sequenced by immunoSEQ multiplex PCR, and TCRdb holds only the in-frame ones, with some missing. Here the sample spans millions of clones, 90% to 95% being singletons. Sequenced: naive CD4+ T cells sorted from blood. Source of these receptors: a man aged 18 to 29 in good health. The CDR3 runs from the conserved cysteine through the conserved F or W. A D gene is named only where the DNA matches it firmly. Not all rows give a size; the values are once, few, many and, for expanded clones, a class.

J gene: TRBJ1-1
D gene: NA
clone size: NA
V gene: TRBV5-1
CDR3 DNA: TGCGCCAGCAGCTCCTCGGGACACAACACTGAAGCTTTCTTT
CDR3 protein: CASSSSGHNTEAFF

J gene: TRBJ2-1
D gene: TRBD1
clone size: NA
V gene: TRBV5-1
CDR3 DNA: TGCGCCAGCAGCTTGGGAGGGACAGGGTCCTACAATGAGCAGTTCTTC
CDR3 protein: CASSLGGTGSYNEQFF

J gene: TRBJ2-2
D gene: NA
clone size: NA
V gene: TRBV14
CDR3 DNA: TGTGCCAGCAGCGCTGGACCAGAGCTGTTTTTT
CDR3 protein: CASSAGPELFF

J gene: TRBJ2-5
D gene: TRBD2
clone size: NA
V gene: TRBV6-1
CDR3 DNA: TGTGCCAGCAGTATCCAGCGGGAGCAAGAGACCCAGTACTTC
CDR3 protein: CASSIQREQETQYF

J gene: TRBJ2-2
D gene: TRBD1
clone size: once
V gene: TRBV30
CDR3 DNA: TGTGCCTGGAGTGGGGACCGGGACAGGAACACCGGGGAGCTGTTTTTT
CDR3 protein: CAWSGDRDRNTGELFF

J gene: TRBJ2-2
D gene: TRBD2
clone size: NA
V gene: TRBV10-2
CDR3 DNA: TGCGCCAGCAGAAGGAGCGGGGGGGCGAACACCGGGGAGCTGTTTTTT
CDR3 protein: CASRRSGGANTGELFF

J gene: TRBJ2-1
D gene: NA
clone size: once
V gene: TRBV5-1
CDR3 DNA: TGCGCCAGCAGCTTGGAGGCGACAGGCTACAATGAGCAGTTCTTC
CDR3 protein: CASSLEATGYNEQFF

J gene: TRBJ2-2
D gene: NA
clone size: NA
V gene: TRBV5-1
CDR3 DNA: TGCGCCAGCAGCTTGGAGTCACTCCCAACCCGGGAGCTGTTTTTT
CDR3 protein: CASSLESLPTRELFF

J gene: TRBJ2-2
D gene: NA
clone size: NA
V gene: TRBV7-2
CDR3 DNA: TGTGCCAGCAGCTTAGCGGGGGCGAACACCGGGGAGCTGTTTTTT
CDR3 protein: CASSLAGANTGELFF

J gene: TRBJ2-5
D gene: NA
clone size: NA
V gene: TRBV7-2
CDR3 DNA: TGTGCCAGCAATACCGGGACGGCCCAAGAGACCCAGTACTTC
CDR3 protein: CASNTGTAQETQYF

J gene: TRBJ1-1
D gene: NA
clone size: NA
V gene: TRBV28
CDR3 DNA: TGTGCCAGCAGTTTTTACCGGGGGGGAAGGACTGAAGCTTTCTTT
CDR3 protein: CASSFYRGGRTEAFF

J gene: TRBJ2-7
D gene: TRBD2
clone size: NA
V gene: TRBV5-1
CDR3 DNA: TGCGCCAGCAGCCCGGAAGCGGGAGGGATCTACGAGCAGTACTTC
CDR3 protein: CASSPEAGGIYEQYF

J gene: TRBJ2-7
D gene: NA
clone size: NA
V gene: TRBV5-1
CDR3 DNA: TGCGCCAGCAGCCTAAGAGGGGACTCCTACGAGCAGTACTTC
CDR3 protein: CASSLRGDSYEQYF

J gene: TRBJ1-2
D gene: NA
clone size: many
V gene: TRBV28
CDR3 DNA: TGTGCCAGCAGTTTGACTGGAACTAACTATGGCTACACCTTC
CDR3 protein: CASSLTGTNYGYTF

J gene: TRBJ1-1
D gene: TRBD1
clone size: NA
V gene: TRBV5-6
CDR3 DNA: TGTGCCAGCCGCCGCACCGACAGGGCGAGCACTGAAGCTTTCTTT
CDR3 protein: CASRRTDRASTEAFF

J gene: TRBJ2-7
D gene: NA
clone size: NA
V gene: TRBV7-2
CDR3 DNA: TGTGCCAGCAGCCCGGGACTTTACGAGCAGTACTTC
CDR3 protein: CASSPGLYEQYF

J gene: TRBJ1-6
D gene: NA
clone size: few
V gene: TRBV7-9
CDR3 DNA: TGTGCCAGCAGCTTAGACTTCTCCTATAATTCACCCCTCCACTTT
CDR3 protein: CASSLDFSYNSPLHF

J gene: TRBJ1-1
D gene: NA
clone size: NA
V gene: TRBV30
CDR3 DNA: TGTGCCTGCAGGGTTGTGGCCACTGAAGCTTTCTTT
CDR3 protein: CACRVVATEAFF

J gene: TRBJ1-1
D gene: NA
clone size: NA
V gene: TRBV28
CDR3 DNA: TGTGCCAGCAGTTTAGGCCCGCCAAGGGGAGCTTTCTTT
CDR3 protein: CASSLGPPRGAFF

J gene: TRBJ2-7
D gene: TRBD1
clone size: NA
V gene: TRBV5-3
CDR3 DNA: TGTGCCAGAAGCCCTAGAGACAGGGCCTACGAGCAGTACTTC
CDR3 protein: CARSPRDRAYEQYF

J gene: TRBJ1-6
D gene: TRBD1
clone size: NA
V gene: TRBV5-1
CDR3 DNA: TGCGCCAGCAGCCTACTACAGGGGGCAATTTCACCCCTCCACTTT
CDR3 protein: CASSLLQGAISPLHF

J gene: TRBJ2-3
D gene: TRBD1
clone size: NA
V gene: TRBV5-1
CDR3 DNA: TGCGCCAGCAGCACAAGGACAGGAAGCACAGATACGCAGTATTTT
CDR3 protein: CASSTRTGSTDTQYF

J gene: TRBJ2-5
D gene: TRBD1
clone size: NA
V gene: TRBV30
CDR3 DNA: TGTGCCTGGAGTGGGACCAGGGGGCTTCAAGAGACCCAGTACTTC
CDR3 protein: CAWSGTRGLQETQYF

J gene: TRBJ2-3
D gene: NA
clone size: NA
V gene: TRBV5-4
CDR3 DNA: TGTGCCAGCAGCTTAGCGGCGACTAGCACAGATACGCAGTATTTT
CDR3 protein: CASSLAATSTDTQYF

J gene: TRBJ2-5
D gene: TRBD2
clone size: once
V gene: TRBV9
CDR3 DNA: TGTGCCAGCAGCGTAGGACTAGCGTACGAGACCCAGTACTTC
CDR3 protein: CASSVGLAYETQYF

J gene: TRBJ1-3
D gene: NA
clone size: NA
V gene: TRBV30
CDR3 DNA: TGTGCCTGGAGTCCCCCACCTGGGGGAAACACCATATATTTT
CDR3 protein: CAWSPPPGGNTIYF

J gene: TRBJ2-7
D gene: NA
clone size: once
V gene: TRBV7-8
CDR3 DNA: TGTGCCAGCAGCTTAGAGGCGGGACCTAACTACGAGCAGTACTTC
CDR3 protein: CASSLEAGPNYEQYF

J gene: TRBJ1-5
D gene: TRBD1
clone size: NA
V gene: TRBV5-1
CDR3 DNA: TGCGCCAGCAGCCCCCAGGGGGGCGCGAATCAGCCCCAGCATTTT
CDR3 protein: CASSPQGGANQPQHF

J gene: TRBJ2-1
D gene: NA
clone size: NA
V gene: TRBV14
CDR3 DNA: TGTGCCAGCAGCCAAGGTTCCAGTACTCCTACAATGAAGCAGTTCTTC
CDR3 protein: CASSQGSSTPTMKQFF

J gene: TRBJ2-2
D gene: TRBD1
clone size: NA
V gene: TRBV6-6
CDR3 DNA: TGTGCCAGCAGGAACCCGGGACAGGGTGGCACCGGGGAGCTGTTTTTT
CDR3 protein: CASRNPGQGGTGELFF

J gene: TRBJ2-2
D gene: NA
clone size: once
V gene: TRBV2
CDR3 DNA: TGTGCCAGCAGGGTGGAGAACACCGGGGAGCTGTTTTTT
CDR3 protein: CASRVENTGELFF

J gene: TRBJ1-1
D gene: TRBD1
clone size: NA
V gene: TRBV19
CDR3 DNA: TGTGCCAGTAGACCTTTTGGGGACAGGGGCAGGGCTTTCTTT
CDR3 protein: CASRPFGDRGRAFF

J gene: TRBJ1-2
D gene: TRBD1
clone size: NA
V gene: TRBV9
CDR3 DNA: TGTGCCAGCAGCGAAGCCCCACTCGACAGGGACGGCTATGGCTACACCTTC
CDR3 protein: CASSEAPLDRDGYGYTF

J gene: TRBJ1-4
D gene: NA
clone size: NA
V gene: TRBV2
CDR3 DNA: TGTGCCAGCAGCACCCGGCCCAATGAAAAACTGTTTTTT
CDR3 protein: CASSTRPNEKLFF

J gene: TRBJ1-2
D gene: NA
clone size: NA
V gene: TRBV28
CDR3 DNA: TGTGCCAGCGCGGATAACTATGGCTACACCTTC
CDR3 protein: CASADNYGYTF

J gene: TRBJ1-1
D gene: NA
clone size: NA
V gene: TRBV4-2
CDR3 DNA: TGTGCCAGCAGCAAAATGAACACTGAAGCTTTCTTT
CDR3 protein: CASSKMNTEAFF

J gene: TRBJ2-5
D gene: TRBD2
clone size: NA
V gene: TRBV4-1
CDR3 DNA: TGCGCCAGCAGCCAAGATCGGGTAGCGGGGGGCCAAGAGACCCAGTACTTC
CDR3 protein: CASSQDRVAGGQETQYF

J gene: TRBJ2-1
D gene: TRBD2
clone size: NA
V gene: TRBV5-1
CDR3 DNA: TGCGCCAGCACTACAGCGGGACCCGTCGATGAGCAGTTCTTC
CDR3 protein: CASTTAGPVDEQFF

J gene: TRBJ1-1
D gene: NA
clone size: few
V gene: TRBV5-6
CDR3 DNA: TGTGCCAGCAGCTTGGGTGTGAACACTGAAGCTTTCTTT
CDR3 protein: CASSLGVNTEAFF

J gene: TRBJ2-7
D gene: TRBD2
clone size: NA
V gene: TRBV9
CDR3 DNA: TGTGCCAGCAGCCCAACCGGGACTAGCGGGGACCTCTGGGAGCAGTACTTC
CDR3 protein: CASSPTGTSGDLWEQYF

J gene: TRBJ1-4
D gene: NA
clone size: NA
V gene: TRBV5-4
CDR3 DNA: TGTGCCAGCAGCTTGGCCACAGAAACTAATGAAAAGCTGTTTTTT
CDR3 protein: CASSLATETNEKLFF